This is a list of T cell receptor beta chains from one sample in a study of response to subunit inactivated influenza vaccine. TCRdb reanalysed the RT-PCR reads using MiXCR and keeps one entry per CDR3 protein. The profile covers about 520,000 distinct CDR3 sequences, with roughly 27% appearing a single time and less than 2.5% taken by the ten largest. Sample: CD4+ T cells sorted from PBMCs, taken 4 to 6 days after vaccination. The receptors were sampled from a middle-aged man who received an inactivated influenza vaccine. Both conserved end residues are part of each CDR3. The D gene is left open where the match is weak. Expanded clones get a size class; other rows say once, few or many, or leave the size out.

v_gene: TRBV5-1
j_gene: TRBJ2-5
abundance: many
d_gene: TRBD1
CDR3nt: TGTGCCAGCAGTTTGGGACAGGGAGAGACCCAGTACTTC
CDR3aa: CASSLGQGETQYF

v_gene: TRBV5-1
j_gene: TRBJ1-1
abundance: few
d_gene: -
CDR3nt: TGCGCCAGCAGCGCTCAGGGAGTCACTGAAGCTTTCTTT
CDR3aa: CASSAQGVTEAFF

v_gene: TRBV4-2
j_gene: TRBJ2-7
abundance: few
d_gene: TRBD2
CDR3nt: TGTGCCAGCAGCCAAGCCGCGGGGGTCTCCTACGAGCAGTACTTC
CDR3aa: CASSQAAGVSYEQYF

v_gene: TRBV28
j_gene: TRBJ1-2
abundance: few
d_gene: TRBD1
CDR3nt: TGTGCCAGCAGTCCCCCGGGACAGGGGGTAGGCTACACCTTC
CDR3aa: CASSPPGQGVGYTF

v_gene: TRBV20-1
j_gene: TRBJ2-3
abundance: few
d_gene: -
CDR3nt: TGCAGTGCTAGAGTTGGGGCGCGCACAGATACGCAGTATTTT
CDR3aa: CSARVGARTDTQYF

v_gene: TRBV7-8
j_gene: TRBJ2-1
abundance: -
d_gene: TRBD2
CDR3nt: TGTGCCAGCAGCGCAAACTTACTAGCGGGTTGGAATGAGCAGTTCTTC
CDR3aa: CASSANLLAGWNEQFF

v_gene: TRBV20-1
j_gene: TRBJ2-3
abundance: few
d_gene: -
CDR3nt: TGCAGTGCTAGACCCGGCACTATTCTAGATACGCAGTATTTT
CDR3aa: CSARPGTILDTQYF

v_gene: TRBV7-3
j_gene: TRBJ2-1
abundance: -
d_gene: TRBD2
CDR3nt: TGTGCCAGCAGCTTACGAGCGGGGGGGCGGGCGGAGCAGTTCTTC
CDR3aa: CASSLRAGGRAEQFF

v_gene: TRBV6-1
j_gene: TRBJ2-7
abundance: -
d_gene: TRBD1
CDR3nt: TGTGCCAGCAGTGGGACCGGGACAGGGGGTTGGGAGCAGTACTTC
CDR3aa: CASSGTGTGGWEQYF

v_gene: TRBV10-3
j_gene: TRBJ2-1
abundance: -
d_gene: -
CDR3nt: TGTGCCATCAGTGCGACGGCCGGTGTGAATGAGCAGTTCTTC
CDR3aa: CAISATAGVNEQFF

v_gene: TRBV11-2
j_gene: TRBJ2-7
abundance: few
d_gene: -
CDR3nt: TGTGCCAGCAGTCATAGGGCGGGCGCCTACGAGCAGTACTTC
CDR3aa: CASSHRAGAYEQYF

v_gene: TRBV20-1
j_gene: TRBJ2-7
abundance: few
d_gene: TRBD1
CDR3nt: TGCAGTGCTAGAGACCCAGGGGGAATTTCGGGGTACGAGCAGTACTTC
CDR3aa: CSARDPGGISGYEQYF

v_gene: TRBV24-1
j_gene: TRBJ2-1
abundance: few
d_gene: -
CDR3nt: TGTGCCACCAGTGATTTGAACTTTCACAATGAGCAGTTCTTC
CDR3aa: CATSDLNFHNEQFF

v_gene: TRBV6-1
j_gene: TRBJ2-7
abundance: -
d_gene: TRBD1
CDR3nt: TGTGCCAGCAGTGCAGGGGGCGGCTACGAGCAGTACTTC
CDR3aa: CASSAGGGYEQYF

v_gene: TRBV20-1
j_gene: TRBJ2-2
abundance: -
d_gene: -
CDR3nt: TGCAGTGCTGGGAGACCGGGACTCGACACCGGGGAGCTGTTTTTT
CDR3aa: CSAGRPGLDTGELFF